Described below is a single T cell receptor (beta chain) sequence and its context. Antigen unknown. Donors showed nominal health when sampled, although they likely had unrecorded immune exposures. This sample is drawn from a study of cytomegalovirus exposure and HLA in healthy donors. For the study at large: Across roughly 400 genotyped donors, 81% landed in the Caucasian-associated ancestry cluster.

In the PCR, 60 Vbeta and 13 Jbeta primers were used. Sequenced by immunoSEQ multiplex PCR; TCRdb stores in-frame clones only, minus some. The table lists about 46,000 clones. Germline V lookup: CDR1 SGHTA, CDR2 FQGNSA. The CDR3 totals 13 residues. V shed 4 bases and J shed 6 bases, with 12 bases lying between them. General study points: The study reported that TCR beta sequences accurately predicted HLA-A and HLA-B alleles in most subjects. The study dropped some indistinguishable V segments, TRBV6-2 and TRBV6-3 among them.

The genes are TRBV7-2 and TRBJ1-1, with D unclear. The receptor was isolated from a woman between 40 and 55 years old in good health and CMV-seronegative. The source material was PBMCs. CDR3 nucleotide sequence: TGTGCCAGCAGCTCAATGAGGGAATCTGAAGCTTTCTTT. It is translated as CASSSMRESEAFF. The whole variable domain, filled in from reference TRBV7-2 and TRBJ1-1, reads GAGVSQSPSNKVTEKGKDVELRCDPISGHTALYWYRQSLGQGLEFLIYFQGNSAPDKSGLPSDRFSAERTGGSVSTLTIQRTQQEDSAVYLCASSSMRESEAFFGQGTRLTVV.